What follows is one T cell receptor beta chain and its context. Antigen specificity is unknown. This record comes from a study of cytomegalovirus exposure and HLA in healthy donors. PCR was performed using 60 Vbeta and 13 Jbeta primers. Original handling: An analysis that came later counted 73 million or so unique TCR beta chains, approximately 10 million shared. The method was immunoSEQ multiplex PCR; TCRdb's version includes in-frame clones alone and lacks a portion of them. V and J calls and clone size are given by that table; D and trimming were obtained from the DNA. The top ten hold roughly 1.5% of the sample, which has over 150,000 clones, around 83% seen once. The CDR3 totals 15 residues. Trimming stripped 7 bases from V and 0 bases from J, with 16 bases between. Germline V gene sequence: CDR1 MNHNS, CDR2 SASEGT. Study results and caveats: Previously analyzed data showed that most TCR beta V segments were productive at a frequency of about 87% or about 30%.

V gene TRBV6-1 combines with J gene TRBJ2-7; possible D gene TRBD2, 5 bases. Sequencing used PBMCs. The TCR comes from a man aged 45 to 65 in good health and CMV-seronegative. The CDR3 here is CASTAPTGSSYEQYF. Here the CDR3 DNA reads TGTGCCAGCACTGCCCCGACGGGAAGCTCCTACGAGCAGTACTTC.